A single TCR beta chain is shown here with its context. Its antigen is unknown. One end of the junction does not line up with germline, which may come from a read error. The data stem from a study of regulatory T cells in long-lasting Graves disease (dated by TCRdb to the early 2020s). Notes on the research overall: Persistent Graves' disease meant more than 5 years of antithyroid drug treatment with TSH receptor autoantibodies that stayed positive. A total of roughly 33 samples were covered by TCR sequencing, comprising some 13 persistent and approximately 20 newly diagnosed Graves' disease patients. Patients with persistent Graves' disease were compared with patients with newly diagnosed Graves' disease using TCR sequencing and RNA sequencing of peripheral blood. The study was registered as a clinical trial and conducted in China. On average, persistent Graves' disease patients in the clinical cohort had been on antithyroid drugs for approximately ten years.

What the study reported, not specific to this receptor: Sequencing and analysis were limited to the TCR beta chain. The authors noted that the small sample size was a limitation that may lower accuracy. Because the primary lesion, thyroid tissue, could not be accessed, the study looked at peripheral blood alone. Compared with newly diagnosed patients, persistent Graves' disease patients had lower TCR Shannon entropy and fewer highly expanded clones, which suggests clonal expansion. A larger number of public clonotypes was shared among persistent patients (over 2,500) than among newly diagnosed patients (more than 850).

The library was generated by multiplex PCR. These reads were obtained on an Illumina HiSeq 4000. TCR beta libraries were built with iRepertoire HTBI primers and Arm-PCR amplification of CDR3 regions. Before sequencing, the PCR products underwent gel purification. Per the source publication's procedure: Gene usage analysis of CDR3 amino acid clonotypes used the 55 to 65 TRBV and about 14 TRBJ segments found across samples. COPE and FqMerger were used to merge the filtered high-quality paired reads into contigs. BLAST was used to align contigs to the IMGT TRBV, TRBD and TRBJ reference genes, and CDR3 was defined following IMGT. Any clonotype with a frequency above 0.1% was counted as a highly expanded clone. Shannon entropy was used to measure repertoire diversity, and the Gini coefficient was used to measure V-J evenness. Clonotypes shared by more than one individual were considered public. TCRdb passed the public sequencing reads through fastp at Q25 and MiXCR, retaining productive beta sequences. Duplicate CDR3 protein sequences are folded into a single record with the most common DNA and genes. The V and J calls and clone size come from TCRdb's table, not from the authors' own analysis. In this sample the table shows about 470,000 distinct CDR3 sequences, roughly 20% of which occur a single time. Of the sample, about 7.8% falls within the top ten clones.

The time point label on this specimen signifies: persistent/refractory GD, antithyroid drugs over 5 years with positive TRAb. For both TCR sequencing and RNA sequencing, RNA was extracted from PBMCs in TRIzol. Graves' disease was diagnosed according to American Thyroid Association guidelines. Patients were recruited from an endocrinology department in Xi'an, China. Each patient gave approximately 10 milliliters of peripheral blood, collected in an EDTA anticoagulant tube. Ficoll Paque Plus density gradient separation was used to isolate PBMCs, and no further T cell sorting was performed. An Agilent 2100 Bioanalyzer and agarose gel were used to assess RNA quality, and a NanoDrop 2000 was used to measure RNA concentration. Sequencing was performed on peripheral blood mononuclear cells (PBMCs), taken when the disease was refractory, from a patient treated with antithyroid drugs. The origin of this receptor is a female donor with Graves disease.

The CDR3 sequence is CANSLADTATNEKLFF. The DNA is TGTGCCAACAGCTTGGCCGACACAGCAACTAATGAAAAACTGTTTTTT. The V and J segments used are TRBV5-6 and TRBJ1-4, with the D gene too uncertain to name. In the germline V gene, CDR1 corresponds to SGHDT and CDR2 to YYEEEE. From the cysteine through the phenylalanine, the CDR3 covers 16 amino acids. The entry retains the CDR3 DNA only, 48 bases that are in frame from base 1.